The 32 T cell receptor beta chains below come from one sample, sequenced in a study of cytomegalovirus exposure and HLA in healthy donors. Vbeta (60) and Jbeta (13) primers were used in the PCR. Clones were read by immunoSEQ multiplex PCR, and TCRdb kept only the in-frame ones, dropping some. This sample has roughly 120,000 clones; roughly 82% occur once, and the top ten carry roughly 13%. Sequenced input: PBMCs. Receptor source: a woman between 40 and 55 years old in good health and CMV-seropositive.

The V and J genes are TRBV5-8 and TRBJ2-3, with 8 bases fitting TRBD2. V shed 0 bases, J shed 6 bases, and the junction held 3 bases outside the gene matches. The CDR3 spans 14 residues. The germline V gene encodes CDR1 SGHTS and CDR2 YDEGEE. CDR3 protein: CASSLVPGGDTQYF. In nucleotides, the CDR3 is TGTGCCAGCAGCTTGGTTCCGGGAGGGGATACGCAGTATTTT. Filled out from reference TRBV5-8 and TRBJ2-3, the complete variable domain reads EAGVTQSPTHLIKTRGQQATLRCSPISGHTSVYWYQQALGLGLQFLLWYDEGEERNRGNFPPRFSGRQFPNYSSELNVNALELEDSALYLCASSLVPGGDTQYFGPGTRLTVL.

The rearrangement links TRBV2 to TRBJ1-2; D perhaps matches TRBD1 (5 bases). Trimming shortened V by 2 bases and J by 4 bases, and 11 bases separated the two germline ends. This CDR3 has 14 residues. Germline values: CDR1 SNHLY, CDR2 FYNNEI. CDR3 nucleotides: TGTGCCAGCAGTGAACAGGGCCCAATCTATGGCTACACCTTC. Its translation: CASSEQGPIYGYTF. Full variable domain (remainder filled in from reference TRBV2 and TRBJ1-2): EPEVTQTPSHQVTQMGQEVILRCVPISNHLYFYWYRQILGQKVEFLVSFYNNEISEKSEIFDDQFSVERPDGSNFTLKIRSTKLEDSAMYFCASSEQGPIYGYTFGSGTRLTVV.

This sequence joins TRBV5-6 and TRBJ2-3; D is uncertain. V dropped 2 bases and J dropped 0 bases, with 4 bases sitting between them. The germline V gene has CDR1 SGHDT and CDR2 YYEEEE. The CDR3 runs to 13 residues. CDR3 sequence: CASSLRSTDTQYF. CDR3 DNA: TGTGCCAGCAGCTTACGGAGCACAGATACGCAGTATTTT.

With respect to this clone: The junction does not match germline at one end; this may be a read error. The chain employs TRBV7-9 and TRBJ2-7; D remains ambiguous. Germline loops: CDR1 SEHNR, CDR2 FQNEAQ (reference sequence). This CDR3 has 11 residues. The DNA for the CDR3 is TGTTCCAGCAGCCAGGCCTACGAGCAGTACTTC. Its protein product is CSSSQAYEQYF.

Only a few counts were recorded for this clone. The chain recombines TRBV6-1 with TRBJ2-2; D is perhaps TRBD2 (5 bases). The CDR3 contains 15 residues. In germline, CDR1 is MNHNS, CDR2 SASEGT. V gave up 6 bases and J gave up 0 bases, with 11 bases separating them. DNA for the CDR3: TGTGCCAGCAGCCGAGCGGTGACGAACACCGGGGAGCTGTTTTTT. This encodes CASSRAVTNTGELFF.

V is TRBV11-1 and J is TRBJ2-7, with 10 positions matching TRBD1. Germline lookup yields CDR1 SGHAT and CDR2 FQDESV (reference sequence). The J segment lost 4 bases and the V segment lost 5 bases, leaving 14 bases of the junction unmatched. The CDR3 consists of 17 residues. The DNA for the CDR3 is TGTGCCAGCAGCCCAGATATGCCTGGGGACAGGGGATACGAGCAGTACTTC. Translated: CASSPDMPGDRGYEQYF.

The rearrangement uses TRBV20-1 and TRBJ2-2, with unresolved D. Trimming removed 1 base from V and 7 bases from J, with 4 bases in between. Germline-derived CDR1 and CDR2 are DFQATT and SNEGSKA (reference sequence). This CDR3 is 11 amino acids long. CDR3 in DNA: TGCAGTGCTAGAGCAGTCGGGGAGCTGTTTTTT. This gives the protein CSARAVGELFF.

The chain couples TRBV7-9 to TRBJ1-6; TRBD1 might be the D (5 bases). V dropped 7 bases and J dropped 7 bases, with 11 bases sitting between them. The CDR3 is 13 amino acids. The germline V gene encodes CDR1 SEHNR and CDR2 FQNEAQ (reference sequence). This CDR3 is CASTDRENSPLHF. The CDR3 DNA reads TGTGCCAGCACAGACAGAGAGAATTCACCCCTCCACTTT.

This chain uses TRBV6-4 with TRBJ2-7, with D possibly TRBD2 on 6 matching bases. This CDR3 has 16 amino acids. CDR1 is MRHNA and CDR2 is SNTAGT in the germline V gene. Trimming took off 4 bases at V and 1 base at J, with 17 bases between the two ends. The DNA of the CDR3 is TGTGCCAGCAGTGTGATCGGGCGGGACCTATCCTACGAGCAGTACTTC. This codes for CASSVIGRDLSYEQYF.

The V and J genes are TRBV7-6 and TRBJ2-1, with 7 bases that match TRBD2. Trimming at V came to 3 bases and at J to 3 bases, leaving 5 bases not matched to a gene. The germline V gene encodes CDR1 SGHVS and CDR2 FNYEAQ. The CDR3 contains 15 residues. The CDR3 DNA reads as TGTGCCAGCAGCTTTAGTTCTAGCGGCTACAATGAGCAGTTCTTC. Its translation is CASSFSSSGYNEQFF.

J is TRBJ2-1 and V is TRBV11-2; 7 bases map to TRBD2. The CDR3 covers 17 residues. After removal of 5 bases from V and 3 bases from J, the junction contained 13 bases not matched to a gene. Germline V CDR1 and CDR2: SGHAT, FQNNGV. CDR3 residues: CASSNGGQGRDYNEQFF. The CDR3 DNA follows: TGTGCCAGCAGCAACGGAGGACAAGGGAGGGACTACAATGAGCAGTTCTTC.

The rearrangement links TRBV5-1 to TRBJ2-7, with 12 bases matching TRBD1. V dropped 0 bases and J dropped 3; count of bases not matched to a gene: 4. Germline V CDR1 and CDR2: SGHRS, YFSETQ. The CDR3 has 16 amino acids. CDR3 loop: CASSLAGTGGLYEQYF. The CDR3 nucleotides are TGCGCCAGCAGCTTGGCAGGGACAGGGGGCCTCTACGAGCAGTACTTC.

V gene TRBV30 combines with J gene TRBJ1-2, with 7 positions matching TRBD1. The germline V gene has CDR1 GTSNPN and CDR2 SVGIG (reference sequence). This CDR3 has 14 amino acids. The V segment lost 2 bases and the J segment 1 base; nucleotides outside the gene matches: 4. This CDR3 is CAWSTGQVNYGYTF. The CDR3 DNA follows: TGTGCCTGGAGTACAGGACAGGTTAACTATGGCTACACCTTC.

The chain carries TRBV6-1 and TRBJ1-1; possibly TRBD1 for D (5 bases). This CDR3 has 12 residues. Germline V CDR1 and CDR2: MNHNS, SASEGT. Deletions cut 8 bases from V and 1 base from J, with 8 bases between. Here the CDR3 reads CASGQGNTEAFF. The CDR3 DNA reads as TGTGCCAGCGGACAAGGGAACACTGAAGCTTTCTTT.

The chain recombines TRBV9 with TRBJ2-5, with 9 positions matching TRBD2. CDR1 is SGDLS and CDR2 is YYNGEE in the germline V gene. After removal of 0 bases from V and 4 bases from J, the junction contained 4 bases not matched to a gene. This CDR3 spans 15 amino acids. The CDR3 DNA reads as TGTGCCAGCAGCGTAGGGCTAGCGGGACTAGAGACCCAGTACTTC. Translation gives CASSVGLAGLETQYF.

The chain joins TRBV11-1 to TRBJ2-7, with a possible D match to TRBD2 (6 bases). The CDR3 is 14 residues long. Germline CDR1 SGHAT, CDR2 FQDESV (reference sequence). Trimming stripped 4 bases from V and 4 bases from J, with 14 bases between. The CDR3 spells CASSYVASDYEQYF. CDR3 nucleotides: TGTGCCAGCAGCTACGTCGCTAGCGATTACGAGCAGTACTTC.

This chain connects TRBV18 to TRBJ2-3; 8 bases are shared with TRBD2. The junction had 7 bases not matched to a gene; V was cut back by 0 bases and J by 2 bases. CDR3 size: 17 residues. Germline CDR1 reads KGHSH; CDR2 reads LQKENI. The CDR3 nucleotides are TGTGCCAGCTCACCACCAAAGACTAGCGCGTACACAGATACGCAGTATTTT. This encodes CASSPPKTSAYTDTQYF. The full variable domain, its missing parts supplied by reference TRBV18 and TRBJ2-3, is NAGVMQNPRHLVRRRGQEARLRCSPMKGHSHVYWYRQLPEEGLKFMVYLQKENIIDESGMPKERFSAEFPKEGPSILRIQQVVRGDSAAYFCASSPPKTSAYTDTQYFGPGTRLTVL.

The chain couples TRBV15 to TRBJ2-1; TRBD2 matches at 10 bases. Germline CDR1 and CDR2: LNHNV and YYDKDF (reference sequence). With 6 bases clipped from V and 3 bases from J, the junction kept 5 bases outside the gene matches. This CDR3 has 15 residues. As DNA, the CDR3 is TGTGCCACCAGTAAGACTAGCGGGCTCTACAATGAGCAGTTCTTC. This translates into CATSKTSGLYNEQFF.

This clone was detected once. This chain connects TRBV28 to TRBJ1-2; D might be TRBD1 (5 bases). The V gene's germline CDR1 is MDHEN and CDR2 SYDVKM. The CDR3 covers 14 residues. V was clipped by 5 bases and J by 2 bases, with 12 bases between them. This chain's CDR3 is CASSLRQGNYGYTF. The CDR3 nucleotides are TGTGCCAGCAGTCTCCGGCAGGGCAACTATGGCTACACCTTC.

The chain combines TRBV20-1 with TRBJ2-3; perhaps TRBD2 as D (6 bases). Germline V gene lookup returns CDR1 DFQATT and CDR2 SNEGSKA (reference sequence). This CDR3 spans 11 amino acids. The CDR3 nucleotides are TGCAGCCCCCGGAGGGGAGATACGCAGTATTTT. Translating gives CSPRRGDTQYF.

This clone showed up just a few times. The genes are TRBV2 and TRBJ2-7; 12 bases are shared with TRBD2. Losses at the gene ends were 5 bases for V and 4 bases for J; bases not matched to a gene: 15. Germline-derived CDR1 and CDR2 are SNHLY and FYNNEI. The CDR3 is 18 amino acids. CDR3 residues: CASSSLAGGPRLLYEQYF. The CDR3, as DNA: TGTGCCAGCAGTTCTCTAGCGGGAGGGCCCAGGCTCCTATACGAGCAGTACTTC.

The CDR3 DNA reads TGTGCCAGCACTGCCCAGTCCTACAATGAGCAGTTCTTC. It encodes CASTAQSYNEQFF. The chain couples TRBV6-1 to TRBJ2-1, with D unresolved. V shed 7 bases and J shed 1 base, with 8 bases lying between them. The CDR3 runs 13 residues. Germline loops: CDR1 MNHNS, CDR2 SASEGT.

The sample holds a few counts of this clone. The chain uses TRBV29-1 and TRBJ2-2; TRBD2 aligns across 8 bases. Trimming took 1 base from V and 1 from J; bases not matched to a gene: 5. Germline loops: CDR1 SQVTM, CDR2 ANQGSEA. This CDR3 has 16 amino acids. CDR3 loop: CSVEVGTRVNTGELFF. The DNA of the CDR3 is TGCAGCGTTGAAGTAGGGACTAGGGTGAACACCGGGGAGCTGTTTTTT.

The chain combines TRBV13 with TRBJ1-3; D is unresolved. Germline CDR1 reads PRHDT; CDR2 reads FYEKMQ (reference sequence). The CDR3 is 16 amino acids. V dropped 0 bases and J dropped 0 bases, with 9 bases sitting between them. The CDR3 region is CASSLGFMSSGNTIYF. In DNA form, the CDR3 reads TGTGCCAGCAGCTTAGGCTTCATGAGCTCTGGAAACACCATATATTTT.

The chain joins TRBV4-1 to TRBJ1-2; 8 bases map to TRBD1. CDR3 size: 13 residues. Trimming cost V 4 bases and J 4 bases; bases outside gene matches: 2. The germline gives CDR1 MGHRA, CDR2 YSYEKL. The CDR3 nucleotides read TGCGCCAGCAGCCCCGACAGGGGCTATGGCTACACCTTC. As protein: CASSPDRGYGYTF.

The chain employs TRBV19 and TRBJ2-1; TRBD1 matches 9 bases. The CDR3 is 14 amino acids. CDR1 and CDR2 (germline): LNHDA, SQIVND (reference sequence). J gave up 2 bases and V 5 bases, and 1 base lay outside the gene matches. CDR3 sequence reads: CASSWDRAYNEQFF. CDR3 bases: TGTGCCAGTAGTTGGGACAGGGCCTACAATGAGCAGTTCTTC.

CDR3 nucleotides: TGTGCCAGCAGCTTAGAGGTGACAGGCAATGAGCAGTTCTTC. It yields the protein CASSLEVTGNEQFF. The chain carries TRBV13 and TRBJ2-1; D perhaps matches TRBD1 (6 bases). This CDR3 has 14 residues. CDR1 PRHDT and CDR2 FYEKMQ come from the germline V gene (reference sequence). V was cut by 1 base and J by 6 bases, with 10 bases left in between.

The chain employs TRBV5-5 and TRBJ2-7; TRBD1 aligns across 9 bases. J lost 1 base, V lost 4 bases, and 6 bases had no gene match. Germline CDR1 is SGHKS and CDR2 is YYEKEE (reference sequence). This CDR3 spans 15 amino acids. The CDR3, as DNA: TGTGCCAGCAGCGCCACAGGGGGCCTTTCCTACGAGCAGTACTTC. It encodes CASSATGGLSYEQYF.

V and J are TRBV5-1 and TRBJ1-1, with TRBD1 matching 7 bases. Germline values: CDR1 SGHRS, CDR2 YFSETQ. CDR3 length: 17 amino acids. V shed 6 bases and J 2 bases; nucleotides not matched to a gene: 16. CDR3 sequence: CASNKAGTAITNTEAFF. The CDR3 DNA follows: TGCGCCAGCAACAAAGCCGGGACAGCGATCACAAACACTGAAGCTTTCTTT.

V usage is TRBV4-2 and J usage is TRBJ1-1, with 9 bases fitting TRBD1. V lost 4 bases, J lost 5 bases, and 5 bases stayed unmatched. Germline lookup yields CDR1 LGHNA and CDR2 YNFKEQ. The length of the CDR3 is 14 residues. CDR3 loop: CASSRTGGETEAFF. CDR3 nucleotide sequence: TGTGCCAGCAGCCGCACAGGGGGCGAGACTGAAGCTTTCTTT.

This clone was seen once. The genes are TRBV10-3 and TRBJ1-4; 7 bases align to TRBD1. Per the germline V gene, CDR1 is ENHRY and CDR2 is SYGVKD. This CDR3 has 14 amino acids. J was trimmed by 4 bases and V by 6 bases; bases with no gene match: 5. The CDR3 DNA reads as TGTGCCATCAGCCCCGGGACAGTTAATGAAAAACTGTTTTTT. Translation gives CAISPGTVNEKLFF.

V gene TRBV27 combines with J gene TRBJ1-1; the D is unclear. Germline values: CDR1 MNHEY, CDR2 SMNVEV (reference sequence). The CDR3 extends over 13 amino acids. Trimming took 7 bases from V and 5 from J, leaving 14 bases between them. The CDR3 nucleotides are TGTGCCAGCAACGAGAGAGGTGGGACTGAAGCTTTCTTT. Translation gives CASNERGGTEAFF.